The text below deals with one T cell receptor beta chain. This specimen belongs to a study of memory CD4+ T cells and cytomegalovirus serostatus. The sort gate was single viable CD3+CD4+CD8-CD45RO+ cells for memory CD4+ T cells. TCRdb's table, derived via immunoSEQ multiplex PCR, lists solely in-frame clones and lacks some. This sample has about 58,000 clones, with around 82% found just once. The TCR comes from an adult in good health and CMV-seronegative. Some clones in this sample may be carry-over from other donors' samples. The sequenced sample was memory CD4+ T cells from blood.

The CDR3 DNA follows: TGTGCCAGCAGCCCGGGCAGCGGGAGTCTTCACGAGCAGTACTTC. This codes for CASSPGSGSLHEQYF. The chain links TRBV7-3 to TRBJ2-7; 8 bases line up with TRBD2. V dropped 5 bases and J dropped 5; count of bases not matched to a gene: 11. This CDR3 spans 15 amino acids. Germline loops: CDR1 SGHTA, CDR2 FQGTGA.